A single sample gave rise to the 23 T cell receptor beta chains below, sequenced in a study of beta chain features in type 1 diabetes. What was sequenced were expressed TCRB transcripts, since all of the isolated RNA had been reverse transcribed. Sequencing used immunoSEQ multiplex PCR; TCRdb keeps in-frame clones, though not all of them. Among around 500,000 clones listed, approximately 10% were seen once. Sequencing was carried out using naive CD4+ T cells from blood. These TCRs come from a woman between 18 and 30 years old in good health.

The V and J genes are TRBV27 and TRBJ2-7; D gene unclear. Germline assignment: CDR1 MNHEY and CDR2 SMNVEV (reference sequence). V lost 5 bases, J lost 8 bases, and 13 bases lay in between. The CDR3 is made up of 12 amino acids. The CDR3 nucleotides read TGTGCCAGCAGTGCGAACAATGGGAAGCAGTACTTC. It encodes CASSANNGKQYF.

This clone was found many times. The CDR3 sequence is CAWSGTSRGTQYF. For the CDR3, the DNA is TGTGCCTGGAGCGGGACTAGCCGCGGGACCCAGTACTTC. The V and J genes are TRBV30 and TRBJ2-5, with 9 nucleotides matching TRBD2. V was clipped by 3 bases and J by 7 bases; unmatched bases: 6. Germline V gene data show CDR1 as GTSNPN and CDR2 as SVGIG (reference sequence). The CDR3 contains 13 residues.

The chain employs TRBV7-9 and TRBJ1-5; the match to TRBD1 covers 7 bases. The trim removed 3 bases at V and 4 bases at J, leaving 9 bases unmatched. The V gene's germline CDR1 is SEHNR and CDR2 FQNEAQ (reference sequence). The CDR3 totals 16 residues. The CDR3 region is CASSLGVDRANQPQHF. In DNA form, the CDR3 reads TGTGCCAGCAGCTTGGGGGTAGACAGGGCGAATCAGCCCCAGCATTTT. Variable domain in full (rest from reference TRBV7-9 and TRBJ1-5): DTGVSQNPRHKITKRGQNVTFRCDPISEHNRLYWYRQTLGQGPEFLTYFQNEAQLEKSRLLSDRFSAERPKGSFSTLEIQRTEQGDSAMYLCASSLGVDRANQPQHFGDGTRLSIL.

V and J are TRBV19 and TRBJ1-1, with unresolved D. V lost 2 bases to trimming and J lost 2 bases, with 15 bases between them. In germline, CDR1 is LNHDA, CDR2 SQIVND (reference sequence). The CDR3 is 16 residues long. The CDR3 reads CASSILSAHANTEAFF. CDR3 DNA: TGTGCCAGTAGTATACTCTCGGCCCACGCCAACACTGAAGCTTTCTTT.

In its sample, this clone was seen a few times. Other DNA sequences from this sample encode an identical CDR3 as well. The CDR3 nucleotides read TGCGCCAGCAGCTTGGGACAAGCGGATACGCAGTATTTT. Translating it yields CASSLGQADTQYF. The rearrangement joins TRBV5-1 to TRBJ2-3; the D is unclear. The CDR3 spans 13 residues. Germline CDR1 reads SGHRS; CDR2 reads YFSETQ. Trimming removed 0 bases from V and 6 bases from J, with 8 bases in between.

The chain uses TRBV7-6 and TRBJ2-5, with 13 bases that match TRBD2. Germline V gives CDR1 SGHVS, CDR2 FNYEAQ. The CDR3 has 22 residues. V was clipped by 1 base and J by 5 bases; unmatched bases: 22. CDR3 nucleotides: TGTGCCAGCAGCTTAGTCTCCTTAGTGAGATTGGGACTAGCGGGAAGGTGGGAGACCCAGTACTTC. Amino acid sequence: CASSLVSLVRLGLAGRWETQYF.

V is TRBV7-2 and J is TRBJ2-5; D not resolved. The CDR3 spans 12 residues. Trimming shortened V by 4 bases and J by 4 bases, and 7 bases separated the two germline ends. Germline V gene data show CDR1 as SGHTA and CDR2 as FQGNSA. The CDR3 nucleotides read TGTGCCAGCAGCTACCCCGGAGAGACCCAGTACTTC. Translation gives CASSYPGETQYF.

The sample holds a few counts of this clone. The CDR3 sequence: CASSVAGQFF. CDR3 bases: TGTGCCAGCAGTGTTGCAGGGCAGTTCTTC. The J gene is TRBJ2-1, the V gene TRBV2; D gene unclear. Between the trimmed V and J ends, which lost 4 bases and 12 bases, there was a span of 7 bases. Germline CDR1 reads SNHLY; CDR2 reads FYNNEI. The CDR3 runs 10 residues.

J is TRBJ2-5 and V is TRBV2, with D possibly being TRBD2 (5 bases). Germline V lookup: CDR1 SNHLY, CDR2 FYNNEI. V was cut by 4 bases and J by 6 bases, with 12 bases left in between. The CDR3 totals 13 residues. Here the CDR3 reads CASSAEGGQTQYF. Here the CDR3 DNA reads TGTGCCAGCAGTGCTGAGGGTGGACAGACCCAGTACTTC.

This clone has just a few counts. The chain uses TRBV4-1 and TRBJ2-7; TRBD2 agrees at 9 bases. Germline CDR1 is MGHRA and CDR2 is YSYEKL. V lost 1 base and J lost 5; bases outside the gene matches: 3. This CDR3 spans 14 amino acids. CDR3: CASSQVRGGHEQYV. As DNA, the CDR3 is TGCGCCAGCAGCCAAGTGCGGGGGGGGCACGAGCAGTACGTC.

CDR3 DNA sequence: TGTGCCAGCAGCCCTACAGGGTCCGTCAATCAGCCCCAGCATTTT. Translation: CASSPTGSVNQPQHF. The V and J genes are TRBV7-9 and TRBJ1-5; D possibly corresponds to TRBD1 (6 bases). The CDR3 length is 15 residues. V was trimmed by 5 bases and J by 3 bases, leaving 14 bases between them. Germline V lookup: CDR1 SEHNR, CDR2 FQNEAQ (reference sequence).

The CDR3 reads CASGAKNIQYF. CDR3 DNA sequence: TGTGCCAGCGGGGCCAAAAACATTCAGTACTTC. This rearrangement joins TRBV7-9 to TRBJ2-4, with D unresolved. The V and J ends lost 8 bases and 1 base respectively, with 3 bases between them. Germline CDR1 SEHNR, CDR2 FQNEAQ (reference sequence). The CDR3 is 11 amino acids.

V and J are TRBV18 and TRBJ1-5, with a tentative D call TRBD1 (6 bases). The CDR3 is 15 amino acids. Deletions cut 5 bases from V and 7 bases from J, with 18 bases between. The V gene's germline CDR1 is KGHSH and CDR2 LQKENI. Here the CDR3 reads CASSRGATGSQPQHF. In DNA, the CDR3 is TGTGCCAGCTCAAGGGGGGCAACAGGGAGCCAGCCCCAGCATTTT.

The chain links TRBV29-1 to TRBJ2-1; D gene ambiguous. V lost 6 bases to trimming and J lost 4 bases, with 13 bases between them. Germline-derived CDR1 and CDR2 are SQVTM and ANQGSEA. The CDR3 has 13 residues. In DNA, the CDR3 is TGCAGCGTCCAAGACAATATTTACAATGAGCAGTTCTTC. Translated, it gives CSVQDNIYNEQFF.

V gene TRBV6-5 combines with J gene TRBJ1-2, with D possibly matching TRBD1 (5 bases). Germline loops: CDR1 MNHEY, CDR2 SVGAGI. Trimming removed 5 bases from V and 8 bases from J, with 15 bases in between. This CDR3 has 13 amino acids. Here the CDR3 DNA reads TGTGCCAGCAGTCCCGGGACCTCCGTCGGCTACACCTTC. Residues: CASSPGTSVGYTF.

The chain recombines TRBV7-6 with TRBJ1-1; 7 bases are a match to TRBD1. The CDR3 covers 14 residues. The V segment lost 5 bases and the J segment 6 bases; nucleotides outside the gene matches: 9. The V gene's germline CDR1 is SGHVS and CDR2 FNYEAQ. CDR3 nucleotide sequence: TGTGCCAGCAGCATAAGGGGGCCCGGGGCTGAAGCTTTCTTT. Translated: CASSIRGPGAEAFF.

This clone was seen a few times. The rearrangement uses TRBV15 and TRBJ2-1; the D gene is possibly TRBD2 (5 bases). CDR1 LNHNV and CDR2 YYDKDF come from the germline V gene (reference sequence). V lost 0 bases and J lost 8, with 14 bases in between. The CDR3 spans 15 residues. The CDR3 loop reads CATSRDRWLADEQFF. DNA for the CDR3: TGTGCCACCAGCAGAGATAGGTGGCTAGCCGATGAGCAGTTCTTC.

J is TRBJ1-5 and V is TRBV27, with D possibly matching TRBD1 (5 bases). The ends were cut back, 6 bases at V and 7 bases at J, with 19 bases in the middle. Germline CDR1 MNHEY, CDR2 SMNVEV (reference sequence). The CDR3 has 15 amino acids. This CDR3 is CASSSDPGGWQPQHF. The CDR3 coding sequence is TGTGCCAGCAGCTCTGACCCGGGGGGTTGGCAGCCCCAGCATTTT.

In its sample, this clone was seen many times. The chain uses TRBV15 and TRBJ2-1, with D possibly being TRBD2 (5 bases). The length of the CDR3 is 16 residues. V was shortened by 3 bases and J by 8 bases, with 20 bases between the two germline ends. Germline V gene data show CDR1 as LNHNV and CDR2 as YYDKDF (reference sequence). This chain's CDR3 is CATSSRPVGTGDEQFF. The CDR3 DNA follows: TGTGCCACCAGCAGCCGGCCAGTTGGCACCGGGGATGAGCAGTTCTTC.

The chain uses TRBV4-3 and TRBJ2-1, with TRBD1 as a possible D gene (6 bases). Germline CDR1 LGHNA, CDR2 YSLEER. This CDR3 region has 17 residues. Trimming shortened V by 0 bases and J by 4 bases, and 16 bases separated the two germline ends. This chain's CDR3 is CASSQELNRVKYNEQFF. The CDR3, as DNA: TGCGCCAGCAGCCAAGAACTTAACAGGGTCAAATACAATGAGCAGTTCTTC.

This rearrangement joins TRBV28 to TRBJ2-1; a weak D match, TRBD1 (6 bases). This CDR3 is 14 amino acids long. CDR1 and CDR2 (germline): MDHEN, SYDVKM. Trimming pared 6 bases from V and 6 bases from J, leaving 15 bases between. DNA for the CDR3: TGTGCCAGCAGCGAGACAGGTGCGGCCAATGAGCAGTTCTTC. It translates to CASSETGAANEQFF. The full variable domain, in which reference TRBV28 and TRBJ2-1 provide the parts outside the CDR3, is DVKVTQSSRYLVKRTGEKVFLECVQDMDHENMFWYRQDPGLGLRLIYFSYDVKMKEKGDIPEGYSVSREKKERFSLILESASTNQTSMYLCASSETGAANEQFFGPGTRLTVL.

The rearrangement links TRBV4-2 to TRBJ1-4, with D possibly being TRBD1 (6 bases). CDR1 LGHNA and CDR2 YNFKEQ come from the germline V gene. The germline V and J ends were trimmed by 4 bases and 8 bases, with 14 bases remaining between them. CDR3 length equals 14 residues. The CDR3: CASSPRGAVEKLFF. The CDR3 DNA reads TGTGCCAGCAGCCCCAGGGGCGCAGTGGAAAAACTGTTTTTT.

This clone has just a few counts. This chain uses TRBV7-9 with TRBJ2-3; D is uncertain. CDR3 length equals 13 residues. The germline V gene encodes CDR1 SEHNR and CDR2 FQNEAQ (reference sequence). V was pared by 8 bases and J by 5 bases, with 14 bases between. CDR3 in amino acids: CASGRAAVDTQYF. The CDR3 coding sequence is TGTGCCAGCGGTCGCGCCGCAGTAGATACGCAGTATTTT. The variable domain in full, completed from reference TRBV7-9 and TRBJ2-3, reads DTGVSQNPRHKITKRGQNVTFRCDPISEHNRLYWYRQTLGQGPEFLTYFQNEAQLEKSRLLSDRFSAERPKGSFSTLEIQRTEQGDSAMYLCASGRAAVDTQYFGPGTRLTVL.